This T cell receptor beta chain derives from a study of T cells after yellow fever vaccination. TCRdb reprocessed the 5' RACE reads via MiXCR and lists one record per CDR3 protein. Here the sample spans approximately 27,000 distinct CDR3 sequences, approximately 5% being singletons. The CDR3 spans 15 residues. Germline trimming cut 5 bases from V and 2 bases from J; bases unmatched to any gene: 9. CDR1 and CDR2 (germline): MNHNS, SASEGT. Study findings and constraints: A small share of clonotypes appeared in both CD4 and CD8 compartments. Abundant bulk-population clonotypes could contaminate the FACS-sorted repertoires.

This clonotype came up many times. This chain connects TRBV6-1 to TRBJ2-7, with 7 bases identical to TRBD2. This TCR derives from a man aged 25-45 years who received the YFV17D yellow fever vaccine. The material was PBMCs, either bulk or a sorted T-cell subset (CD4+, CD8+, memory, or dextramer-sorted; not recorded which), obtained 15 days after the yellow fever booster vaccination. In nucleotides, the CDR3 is TGTGCCAGCAGTCGGGAGCGGGGTGGCGCCTACGAGCAGTACTTC. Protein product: CASSRERGGAYEQYF.